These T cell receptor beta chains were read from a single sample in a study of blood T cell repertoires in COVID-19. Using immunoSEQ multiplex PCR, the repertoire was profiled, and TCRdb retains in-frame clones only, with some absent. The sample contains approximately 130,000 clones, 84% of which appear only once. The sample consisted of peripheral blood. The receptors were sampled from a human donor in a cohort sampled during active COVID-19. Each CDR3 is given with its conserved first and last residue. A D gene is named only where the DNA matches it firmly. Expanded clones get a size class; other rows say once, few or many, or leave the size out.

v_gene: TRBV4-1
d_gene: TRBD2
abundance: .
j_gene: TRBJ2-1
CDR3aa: CASSPGGIAGGYNEQFF
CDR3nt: TGCGCCAGCAGCCCAGGGGGCATAGCGGGGGGCTACAATGAGCAGTTCTTC

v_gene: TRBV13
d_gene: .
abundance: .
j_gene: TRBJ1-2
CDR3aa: CASSLTLQEWYGYTF
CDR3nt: TGTGCCAGCAGCTTAACGCTACAGGAGTGGTATGGCTACACCTTC

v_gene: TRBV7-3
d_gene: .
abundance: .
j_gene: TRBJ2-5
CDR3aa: CASSRGDIPGQETQYF
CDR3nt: TGTGCCAGCAGCCGAGGGGACATACCGGGCCAAGAGACCCAGTACTTC

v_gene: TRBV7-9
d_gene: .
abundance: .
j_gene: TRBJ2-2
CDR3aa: CASSIWGRSNTGELFF
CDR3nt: TGTGCCAGCAGCATCTGGGGGAGGTCGAACACCGGGGAGCTGTTTTTT

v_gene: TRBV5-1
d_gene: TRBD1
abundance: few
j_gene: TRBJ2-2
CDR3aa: CASSTGQGSGELFF
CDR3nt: TGCGCCAGCAGCACAGGACAGGGGAGCGGGGAGCTGTTTTTT

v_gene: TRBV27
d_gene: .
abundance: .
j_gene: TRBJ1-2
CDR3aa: CASRPRELYGYTF
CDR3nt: TGTGCCAGCAGACCTCGGGAGCTCTATGGCTACACCTTC

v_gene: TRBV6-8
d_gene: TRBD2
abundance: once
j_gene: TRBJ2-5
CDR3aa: CASSKGGKIAGVRLETQYF
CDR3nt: TGTGCCAGCAGTAAAGGTGGGAAAATAGCGGGGGTTCGCTTAGAGACCCAGTACTTC

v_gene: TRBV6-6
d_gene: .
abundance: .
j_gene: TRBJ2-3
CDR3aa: CASSPEDTQYF
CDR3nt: TGTGCCAGCAGTCCGGAGGATACGCAGTATTTT

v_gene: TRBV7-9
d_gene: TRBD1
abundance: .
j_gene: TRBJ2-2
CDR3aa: CASSLGTGYTGELFF
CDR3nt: TGTGCCAGCAGCCTCGGGACAGGCTACACCGGGGAGCTGTTTTTT

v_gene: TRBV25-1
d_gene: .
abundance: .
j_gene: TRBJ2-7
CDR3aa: CASSASYEQYF
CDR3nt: TGTGCCAGCAGTGCATCCTACGAGCAGTACTTC

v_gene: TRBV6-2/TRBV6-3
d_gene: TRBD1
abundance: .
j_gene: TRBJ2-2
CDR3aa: CASTPGQGRNTGELFF
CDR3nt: TGTGCCAGCACCCCTGGACAGGGGCGAAACACCGGGGAGCTGTTTTTT

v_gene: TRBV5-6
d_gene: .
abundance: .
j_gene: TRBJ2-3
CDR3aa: CASSLTGGAEYF
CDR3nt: TGTGCCAGCAGCTTGACTGGCGGGGCGGAGTATTTT

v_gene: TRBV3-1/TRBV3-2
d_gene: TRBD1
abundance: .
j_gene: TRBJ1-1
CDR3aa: CASSHPGQAMNTEAFF
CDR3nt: TGTGCCAGCAGCCACCCGGGACAGGCGATGAACACTGAAGCTTTCTTT

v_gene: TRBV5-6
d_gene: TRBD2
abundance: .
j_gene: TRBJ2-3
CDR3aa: CASSLNLAGAFTTDTQYF
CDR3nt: TGTGCCAGCAGCTTGAATCTAGCGGGGGCCTTCACCACAGATACGCAGTATTTT

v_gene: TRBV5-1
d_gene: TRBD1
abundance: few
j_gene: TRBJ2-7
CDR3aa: CASSATGTGVYEQYF
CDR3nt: TGCGCCAGCAGCGCGACCGGGACAGGGGTGTACGAGCAGTACTTC

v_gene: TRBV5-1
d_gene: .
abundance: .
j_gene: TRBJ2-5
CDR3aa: CASSTEDGETQYF
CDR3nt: TGCGCCAGCAGCACGGAGGACGGTGAGACCCAGTACTTC

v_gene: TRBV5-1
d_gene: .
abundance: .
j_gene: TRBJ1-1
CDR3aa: CASSSARAGGKDTEAFF
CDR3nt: TGCGCCAGCAGCTCCGCCCGGGCGGGGGGGAAAGACACTGAAGCTTTCTTT

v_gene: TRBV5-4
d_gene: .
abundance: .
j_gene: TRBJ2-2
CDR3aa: CASSLVPGTNTGELFF
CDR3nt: TGTGCCAGCAGCTTGGTCCCAGGTACGAACACCGGGGAGCTGTTTTTT

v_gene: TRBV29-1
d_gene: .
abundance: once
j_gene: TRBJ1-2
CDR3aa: CSVPGVRGYTF
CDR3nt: TGCAGCGTTCCCGGGGTTAGGGGCTACACCTTC

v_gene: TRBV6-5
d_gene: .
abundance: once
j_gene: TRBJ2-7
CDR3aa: CASSRTQGQEQYF
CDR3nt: TGTGCCAGCAGTAGGACACAGGGTCAGGAGCAGTACTTC

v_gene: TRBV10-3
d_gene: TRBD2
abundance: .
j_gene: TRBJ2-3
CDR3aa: CAIRLSGGSDTQYF
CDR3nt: TGTGCCATCCGTCTTAGCGGGGGGTCAGATACGCAGTATTTT

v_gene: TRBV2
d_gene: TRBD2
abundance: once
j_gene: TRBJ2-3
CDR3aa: CASRGLAGGSSTDTQYF
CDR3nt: TGTGCCAGCCGAGGACTAGCGGGGGGGTCTAGCACAGATACGCAGTATTTT

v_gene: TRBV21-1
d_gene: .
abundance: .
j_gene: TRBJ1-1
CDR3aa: CASSKVGGVNTEAFF
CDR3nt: TGTGCCAGCAGCAAAGTGGGAGGAGTGAACACTGAAGCTTTCTTT

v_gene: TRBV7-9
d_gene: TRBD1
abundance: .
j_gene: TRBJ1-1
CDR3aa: CASSSTTGGDAFF
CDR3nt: TGTGCCAGCAGCTCTACGACAGGGGGTGACGCTTTCTTT

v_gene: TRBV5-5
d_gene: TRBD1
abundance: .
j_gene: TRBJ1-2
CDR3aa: CASSRGTGGYGYTF
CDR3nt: TGTGCCAGCAGCCGCGGGACAGGGGGCTATGGCTACACCTTC

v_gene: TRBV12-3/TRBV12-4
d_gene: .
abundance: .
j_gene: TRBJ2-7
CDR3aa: CASSKQGYDEQYF
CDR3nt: TGTGCCAGCAGTAAACAGGGTTATGACGAGCAGTACTTC

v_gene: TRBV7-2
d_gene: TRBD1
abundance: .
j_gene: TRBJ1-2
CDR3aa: CASSQGQRLNGYTF
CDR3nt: TGTGCCAGCAGCCAGGGACAGAGACTTAATGGCTACACCTTC

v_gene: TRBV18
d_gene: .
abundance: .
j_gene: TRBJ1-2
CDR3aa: CASSPLPDSNYGYTF
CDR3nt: TGTGCCAGCTCACCACTGCCCGACAGCAACTATGGCTACACCTTC

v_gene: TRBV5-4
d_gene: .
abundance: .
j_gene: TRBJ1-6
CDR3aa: CASSLDKRRPSNSPLHF
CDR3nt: TGTGCCAGCAGCTTGGACAAGCGGCGCCCTTCGAATTCACCCCTCCACTTT

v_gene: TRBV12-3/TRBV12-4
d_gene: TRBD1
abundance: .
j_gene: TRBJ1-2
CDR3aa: CASSLGDSYGYTF
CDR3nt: TGTGCCAGCAGTTTAGGGGACAGCTATGGCTACACCTTC

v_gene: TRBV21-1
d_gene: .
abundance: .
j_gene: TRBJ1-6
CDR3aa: CASSTGTQATPLHF
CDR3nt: TGTGCCAGCAGCACCGGGACACAGGCCACACCCCTCCACTTT

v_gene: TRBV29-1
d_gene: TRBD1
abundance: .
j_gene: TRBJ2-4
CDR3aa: CSMQGDKNIQYF
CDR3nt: TGCAGCATGCAGGGGGACAAAAACATTCAGTACTTC

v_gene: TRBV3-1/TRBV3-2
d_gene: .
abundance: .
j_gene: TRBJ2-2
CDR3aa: CASRTQNTGELFF
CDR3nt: TGTGCCAGCAGAACACAAAACACCGGGGAGCTGTTTTTT